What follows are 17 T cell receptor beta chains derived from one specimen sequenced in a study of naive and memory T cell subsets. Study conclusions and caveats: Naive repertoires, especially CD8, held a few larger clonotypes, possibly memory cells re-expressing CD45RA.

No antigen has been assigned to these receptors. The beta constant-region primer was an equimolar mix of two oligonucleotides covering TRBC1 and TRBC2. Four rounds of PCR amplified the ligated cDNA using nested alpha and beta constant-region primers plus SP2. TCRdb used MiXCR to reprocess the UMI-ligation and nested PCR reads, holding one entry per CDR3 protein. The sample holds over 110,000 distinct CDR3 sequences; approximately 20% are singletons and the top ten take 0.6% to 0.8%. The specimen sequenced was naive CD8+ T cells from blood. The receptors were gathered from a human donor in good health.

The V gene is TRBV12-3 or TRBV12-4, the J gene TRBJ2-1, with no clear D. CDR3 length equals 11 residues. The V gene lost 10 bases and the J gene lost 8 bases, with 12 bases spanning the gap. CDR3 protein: CATKSTDEQFF. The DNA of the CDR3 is TGTGCCACAAAATCGACCGATGAGCAGTTCTTC.

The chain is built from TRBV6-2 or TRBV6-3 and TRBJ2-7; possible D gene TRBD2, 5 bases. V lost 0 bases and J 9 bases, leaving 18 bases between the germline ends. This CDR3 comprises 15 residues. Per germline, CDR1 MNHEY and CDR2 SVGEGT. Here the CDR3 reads CASSYSLDWGVLQYF. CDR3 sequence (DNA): TGTGCCAGCAGTTACTCCCTGGACTGGGGAGTCTTGCAGTACTTC.

The CDR3, as DNA: TGTGCCAGTAGTATCCTCCCACGAGATACGCAGTATTTT. It is translated as CASSILPRDTQYF. V is TRBV19 and J is TRBJ2-3; no clear D gene. V lost 3 bases, J lost 5 bases, and 9 bases lay in between. The CDR3 is made up of 13 amino acids. Germline V gene data show CDR1 as LNHDA and CDR2 as SQIVND (reference sequence).

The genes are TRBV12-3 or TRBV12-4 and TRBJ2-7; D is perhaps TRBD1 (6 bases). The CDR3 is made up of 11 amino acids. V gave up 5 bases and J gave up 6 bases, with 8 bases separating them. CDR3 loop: CASSPGAEQYF. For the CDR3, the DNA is TGTGCCAGCAGTCCAGGGGCCGAGCAGTACTTC.

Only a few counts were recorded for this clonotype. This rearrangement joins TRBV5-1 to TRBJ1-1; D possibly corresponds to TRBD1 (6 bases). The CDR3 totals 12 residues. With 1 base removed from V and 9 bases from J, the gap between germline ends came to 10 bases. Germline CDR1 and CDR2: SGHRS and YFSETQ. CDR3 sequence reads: CASSLNREQAFF. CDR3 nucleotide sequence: TGCGCCAGCAGCTTGAACAGGGAGCAAGCTTTCTTT.

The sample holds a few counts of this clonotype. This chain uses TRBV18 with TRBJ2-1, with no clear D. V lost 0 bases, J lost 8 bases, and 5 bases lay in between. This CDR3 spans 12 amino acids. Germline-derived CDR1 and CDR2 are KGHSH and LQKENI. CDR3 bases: TGTGCCAGCTCACCACCGGGGTATGAGCAGTTCTTC. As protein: CASSPPGYEQFF. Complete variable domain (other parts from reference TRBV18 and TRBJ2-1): NAGVMQNPRHLVRRRGQEARLRCSPMKGHSHVYWYRQLPEEGLKFMVYLQKENIIDESGMPKERFSAEFPKEGPSILRIQQVVRGDSAAYFCASSPPGYEQFFGPGTRLTVL.

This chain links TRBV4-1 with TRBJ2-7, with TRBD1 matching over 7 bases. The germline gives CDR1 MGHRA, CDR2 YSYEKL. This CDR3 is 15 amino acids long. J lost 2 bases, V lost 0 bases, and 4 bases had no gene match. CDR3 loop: CASSQDPDRPYEQYF. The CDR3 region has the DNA TGCGCCAGCAGCCAAGACCCGGACAGGCCCTACGAGCAGTACTTC.

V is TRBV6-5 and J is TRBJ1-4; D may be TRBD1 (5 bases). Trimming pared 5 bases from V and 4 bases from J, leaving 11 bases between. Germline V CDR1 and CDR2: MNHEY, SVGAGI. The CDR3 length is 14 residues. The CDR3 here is CASSTGVGNEKLFF. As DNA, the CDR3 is TGTGCCAGCAGTACAGGCGTGGGTAATGAAAAACTGTTTTTT.

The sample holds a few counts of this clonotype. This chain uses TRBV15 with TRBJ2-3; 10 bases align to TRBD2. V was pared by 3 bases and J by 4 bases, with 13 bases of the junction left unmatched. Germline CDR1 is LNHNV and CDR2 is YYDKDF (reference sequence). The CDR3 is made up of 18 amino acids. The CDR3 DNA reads TGTGCCACCAGCAGGGTTGGAGGGCCTAGCGGGAGTTCAGATACGCAGTATTTT. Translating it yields CATSRVGGPSGSSDTQYF.

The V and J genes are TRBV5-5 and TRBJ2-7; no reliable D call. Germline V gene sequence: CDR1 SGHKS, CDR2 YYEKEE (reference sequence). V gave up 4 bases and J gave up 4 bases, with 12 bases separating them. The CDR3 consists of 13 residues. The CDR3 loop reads CASSREALYEQYF. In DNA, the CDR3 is TGTGCCAGCAGCAGAGAAGCCCTGTACGAGCAGTACTTC.

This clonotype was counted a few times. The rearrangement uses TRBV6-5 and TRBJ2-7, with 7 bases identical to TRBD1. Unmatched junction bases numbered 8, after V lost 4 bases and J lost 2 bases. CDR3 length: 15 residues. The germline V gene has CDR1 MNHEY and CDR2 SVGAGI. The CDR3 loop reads CASSSPRDSPYEQYF. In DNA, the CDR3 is TGTGCCAGCAGTTCACCCCGGGACAGCCCCTACGAGCAGTACTTC.

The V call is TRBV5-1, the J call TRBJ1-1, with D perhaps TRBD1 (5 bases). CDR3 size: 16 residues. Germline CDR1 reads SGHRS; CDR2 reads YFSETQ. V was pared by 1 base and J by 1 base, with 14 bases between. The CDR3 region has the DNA TGCGCCAGCAGCTTGTATGGGGCTGGGACGAACACTGAAGCTTTCTTT. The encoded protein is CASSLYGAGTNTEAFF. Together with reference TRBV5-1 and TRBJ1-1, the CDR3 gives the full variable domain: KAGVTQTPRYLIKTRGQQVTLSCSPISGHRSVSWYQQTPGQGLQFLFEYFSETQRNKGNFPGRFSGRQFSNSRSEMNVSTLELGDSALYLCASSLYGAGTNTEAFFGQGTRLTVV.

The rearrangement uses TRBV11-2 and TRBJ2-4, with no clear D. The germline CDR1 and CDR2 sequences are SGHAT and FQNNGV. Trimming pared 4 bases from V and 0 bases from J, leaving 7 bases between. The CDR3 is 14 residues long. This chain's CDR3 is CASSSGLAKNIQYF. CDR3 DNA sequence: TGTGCCAGCAGCTCCGGGCTAGCCAAAAACATTCAGTACTTC.

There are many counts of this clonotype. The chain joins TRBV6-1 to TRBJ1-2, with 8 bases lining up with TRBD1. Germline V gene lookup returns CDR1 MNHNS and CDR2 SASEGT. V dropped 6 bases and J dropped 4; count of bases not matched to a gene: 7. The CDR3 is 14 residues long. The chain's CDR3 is CASRGTGDIYGYTF. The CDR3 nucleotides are TGTGCCAGCAGGGGGACAGGCGACATCTATGGCTACACCTTC.

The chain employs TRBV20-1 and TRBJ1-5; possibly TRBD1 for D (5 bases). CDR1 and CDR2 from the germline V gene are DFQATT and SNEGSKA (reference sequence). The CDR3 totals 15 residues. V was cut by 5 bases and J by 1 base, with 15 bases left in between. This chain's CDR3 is CSAFRDFSSNQPQHF. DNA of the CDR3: TGCAGTGCTTTCCGGGACTTTTCGAGCAATCAGCCCCAGCATTTT.

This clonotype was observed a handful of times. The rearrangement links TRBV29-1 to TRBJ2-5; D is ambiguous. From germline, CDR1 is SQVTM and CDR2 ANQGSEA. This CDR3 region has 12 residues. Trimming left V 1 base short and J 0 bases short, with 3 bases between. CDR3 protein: CSVEGNQETQYF. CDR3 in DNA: TGCAGCGTTGAAGGGAACCAAGAGACCCAGTACTTC.

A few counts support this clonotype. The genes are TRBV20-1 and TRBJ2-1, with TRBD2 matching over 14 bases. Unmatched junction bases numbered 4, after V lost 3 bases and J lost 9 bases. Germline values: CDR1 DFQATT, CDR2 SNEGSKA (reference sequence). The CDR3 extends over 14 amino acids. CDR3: CSARGTSGGGEQFF. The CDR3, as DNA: TGCAGTGCTAGGGGGACTAGCGGGGGCGGTGAGCAGTTCTTC.